Sequencing of this T cell receptor beta chain was carried out in a study of T cell responses to AZD1222 COVID-19 vaccine. Using immunoSEQ multiplex PCR, the repertoire was profiled, and TCRdb retains in-frame clones only, with some absent. This sample has approximately 130,000 clones, with around 85% found just once. Germline assignment: CDR1 WNHNN and CDR2 SYGVQD (reference sequence). The ends were cut back, 4 bases at V and 8 bases at J, with 12 bases in the middle. This CDR3 comprises 14 residues. The receptor's source is an adult who received the MenACWY meningococcal vaccine as a control. The rearrangement links TRBV10-1 to TRBJ1-6, with a possible D match to TRBD1 (5 bases). The sample here was peripheral blood, taken 28 days after the second dose of the MenACWY control vaccine. In DNA form, the CDR3 reads TGCGCCAGCAGTGTGACAGCCAGGGATTCACCCCTCCACTTT. Translated: CASSVTARDSPLHF.